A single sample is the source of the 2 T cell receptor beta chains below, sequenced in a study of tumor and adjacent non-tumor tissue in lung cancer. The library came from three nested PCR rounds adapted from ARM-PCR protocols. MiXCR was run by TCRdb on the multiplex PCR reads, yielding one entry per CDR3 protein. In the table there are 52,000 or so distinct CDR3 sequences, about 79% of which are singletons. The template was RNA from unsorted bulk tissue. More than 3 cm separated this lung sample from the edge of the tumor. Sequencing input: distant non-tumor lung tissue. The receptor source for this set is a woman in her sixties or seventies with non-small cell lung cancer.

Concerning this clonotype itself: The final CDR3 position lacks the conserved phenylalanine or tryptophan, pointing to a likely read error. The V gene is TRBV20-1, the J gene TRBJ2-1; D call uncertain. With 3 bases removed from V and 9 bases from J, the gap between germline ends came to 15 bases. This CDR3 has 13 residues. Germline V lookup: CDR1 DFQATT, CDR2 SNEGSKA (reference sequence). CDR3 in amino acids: CSARAHMNSEQFL. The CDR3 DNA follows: TGCAGTGCTAGGGCTCATATGAACAGTGAGCAGTTCTTA.

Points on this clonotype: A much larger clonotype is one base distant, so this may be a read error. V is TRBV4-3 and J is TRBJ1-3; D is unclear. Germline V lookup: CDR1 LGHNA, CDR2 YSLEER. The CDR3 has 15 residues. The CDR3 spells CASSQAWGSGSTIYF. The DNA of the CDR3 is TGCGCCAGCAGCCAAGCATGGGGTTCCGGAAGCACCATATATTTT.